This entry lists 14 T cell receptor beta chains sequenced from one sample in a study of ipilimumab plus nivolumab after autologous stem cell transplantation (dated by TCRdb to about 2021). Libraries were made using the immunoSEQ multiplex PCR assay. Held by TCRdb, this immuneACCESS table contains in-frame sequences only and omits some clones. Under half of the omission traces to an unresolved V gene where checked; the cause of the rest is unknown. The sample contains around 15,000 clones, 75% to 85% of them found a single time. The ten largest clones represent more than 20% of the sample. The source material was PBMCs, sampled in a trial of ipilimumab plus nivolumab as post-transplant consolidation. Receptors originate from a male donor with diffuse large B-cell lymphoma.

V and J are TRBV7-2 and TRBJ1-3; 9 bases fit TRBD1. The germline V gene has CDR1 SGHTA and CDR2 FQGNSA. The J segment lost 3 bases and the V segment lost 5 bases, leaving 8 bases of the junction unmatched. The CDR3 runs to 16 residues. CDR3 sequence reads: CASSKHRGLGGNTIYF. CDR3 in DNA: TGTGCCAGCAGCAAACACAGGGGGCTAGGTGGAAACACCATATATTTT.

This chain connects TRBV19 to TRBJ1-4, with D perhaps TRBD1 (6 bases). V was cut by 5 bases and J by 4 bases, with 11 bases left in between. This CDR3 has 14 amino acids. The germline gives CDR1 LNHDA, CDR2 SQIVND (reference sequence). The CDR3 loop is CASSARGGNEKLFF. CDR3 bases: TGTGCCAGTAGTGCCCGAGGGGGTAATGAAAAACTGTTTTTT.

This sequence joins TRBV13 and TRBJ1-1, with D uncertain. V gave up 1 base and J gave up 0 bases, with 12 bases separating them. Germline CDR1 reads PRHDT; CDR2 reads FYEKMQ (reference sequence). The CDR3 consists of 16 residues. The CDR3 nucleotides are TGTGCCAGCAGCTTAGAACCCGGTTTTATGAACACTGAAGCTTTCTTT. Its translation is CASSLEPGFMNTEAFF.

This clone was found once. The chain is built from TRBV18 and TRBJ2-5, with D maybe TRBD2 (6 bases). V lost 6 bases to trimming and J lost 5 bases, with 16 bases between them. Germline V gives CDR1 KGHSH, CDR2 LQKENI. CDR3 length equals 14 residues. CDR3 loop: CASSLMEGRETQYF. DNA of the CDR3: TGTGCCAGCTCCCTCATGGAGGGGAGGGAGACCCAGTACTTC.

CDR3 sequence: CASSVGAVSSYEQYF. The DNA of the CDR3 is TGTGCCAGCAGCGTAGGGGCGGTAAGCTCCTACGAGCAGTACTTC. The genes are TRBV9 and TRBJ2-7; D call uncertain. CDR3 size: 15 residues. Germline loops: CDR1 SGDLS, CDR2 YYNGEE. The germline V and J ends were trimmed by 0 bases and 0 bases, with 10 bases remaining between them. The full variable domain, rest sourced from reference TRBV9 and TRBJ2-7, is DSGVTQTPKHLITATGQRVTLRCSPRSGDLSVYWYQQSLDQGLQFLIQYYNGEERAKGNILERFSAQQFPDLHSELNLSSLELGDSALYFCASSVGAVSSYEQYFGPGTRLTVT.

V is TRBV28 and J is TRBJ1-2; D unresolved. The germline CDR1 and CDR2 sequences are MDHEN and SYDVKM. Trimming stripped 6 bases from V and 3 bases from J, with 11 bases between. This CDR3 is built from 13 residues. This chain's CDR3 is CASREGLDYGYTF. CDR3 coding DNA: TGTGCCAGCAGAGAAGGTTTGGACTATGGCTACACCTTC.

This chain connects TRBV27 to TRBJ1-1, with a possible D match to TRBD1 (5 bases). From germline, CDR1 is MNHEY and CDR2 SMNVEV (reference sequence). The CDR3 has 14 amino acids. Trimming cost V 8 bases and J 0 bases, with 13 bases left between them. CDR3 loop: CASSRDSMNTEAFF. DNA for the CDR3: TGTGCCAGCTCTCGTGACAGCATGAACACTGAAGCTTTCTTT.

Within the sample, this clone is medium-sized. The CDR3 DNA is TGCAGCGCGGGAGTCGGGGGGAGCCGGTACAATGAGCAGTTCTTC. As protein: CSAGVGGSRYNEQFF. The chain is built from TRBV29-1 and TRBJ2-1; 7 nucleotides line up with TRBD2. After removal of 7 bases from V and 4 bases from J, the junction contained 13 bases not matched to a gene. The germline V gene encodes CDR1 SQVTM and CDR2 ANQGSEA. The length of the CDR3 is 15 residues.

J is TRBJ1-3 and V is TRBV5-1; D ambiguous. CDR1 and CDR2 from the germline V gene are SGHRS and YFSETQ. V was shortened by 4 bases and J by 4 bases, with 12 bases between the two germline ends. CDR3 length: 14 amino acids. DNA of the CDR3: TGCGCCAGCAGCCCTGGTCAGGTCGGAAACACCATATATTTT. It translates to CASSPGQVGNTIYF.

About this clone itself: This sample also contains other DNA sequences that code for the same CDR3. The genes are TRBV28 and TRBJ2-2, with D hard to call. Trimming removed 3 bases at V and 2 bases at J, with 7 bases between. The CDR3 is made up of 14 amino acids. The germline V gene has CDR1 MDHEN and CDR2 SYDVKM. CDR3 bases: TGTGCCAGCAGTTTGTCAGTAAACACCGGGGAGCTGTTTTTT. Translation gives CASSLSVNTGELFF.

This rearrangement joins TRBV29-1 to TRBJ2-3; 8 bases are a match to TRBD1. Germline lookup yields CDR1 SQVTM and CDR2 ANQGSEA. Germline trimming cut 3 bases from V and 11 bases from J; bases unmatched to any gene: 7. This CDR3 is built from 12 residues. The CDR3 DNA reads as TGCAGCGTTGAGGTACAGGGGGGTAGGCAGTATTTT. It is translated as CSVEVQGGRQYF.

The chain joins TRBV6-5 to TRBJ2-3; tentative D call: TRBD2 (6 bases). The CDR3 contains 12 residues. Germline CDR1 reads MNHEY; CDR2 reads SVGAGI. V gave up 4 bases and J gave up 6 bases, with 8 bases separating them. The DNA for the CDR3 is TGTGCCAGCAGTTCCAGCGGGGATACGCAGTATTTT. This gives the protein CASSSSGDTQYF.

The chain links TRBV2 to TRBJ1-2; D ambiguous. The CDR3 contains 15 residues. Looked up from germline, CDR1 is SNHLY and CDR2 is FYNNEI. Trimming cost V 3 bases and J 4 bases, with 15 bases left between them. This chain's CDR3 is CASSEGRAYGYGYTF. CDR3 nucleotides: TGTGCCAGCAGTGAGGGCAGAGCATATGGCTATGGCTACACCTTC.

This chain joins TRBV5-8 and TRBJ2-7, with 7 positions matching TRBD1. Germline V gene lookup returns CDR1 SGHTS and CDR2 YDEGEE. V was pared by 4 bases and J by 7 bases, with 20 bases of the junction left unmatched. The CDR3 has 17 amino acids. The CDR3 DNA reads TGTGCCAGCAGCCAAGACGGGTTCGGGGACAGTTATGAGGAGCAGTACTTC. Translation: CASSQDGFGDSYEEQYF. Combining the CDR3 with reference TRBV5-8 and TRBJ2-7 gives the whole variable domain EAGVTQSPTHLIKTRGQQATLRCSPISGHTSVYWYQQALGLGLQFLLWYDEGEERNRGNFPPRFSGRQFPNYSSELNVNALELEDSALYLCASSQDGFGDSYEEQYFGPGTRLTVT.